The T cell receptor (beta chain) described here comes from a study of blood T cell repertoires in COVID-19. Study-level background: Researchers got acute and convalescent COVID-19 samples from the United States, Italy and Spain. The cDNA or gDNA used as material had been derived from T cells, B-cell-depleted T cells, or PBMCs.

This clone was found a few times. The CDR3 consists of 15 residues. Germline lookup yields CDR1 MDHEN and CDR2 SYDVKM. The V segment lost 6 bases and the J segment 6 bases; nucleotides outside the gene matches: 10. Study processing details: Nucleated cell counts were estimated from reference gene primer amplification. The method was immunoSEQ multiplex PCR; TCRdb's version includes in-frame clones alone and lacks a portion of them. V and J calls and clone size are copied from that table; D and trimming were computed from the DNA. The table records approximately 200,000 clones, 65% to 90% of them present only once.

This clonotype originated in a human donor in a cohort sampled during active COVID-19. Input material: peripheral blood. The chain is built from TRBV28 and TRBJ1-5, with 8 bases identical to TRBD1. The DNA for the CDR3 is TGTGCCAGCAGGCCGACAGGGGTTTCGGGTCAGCCCCAGCATTTT. Its translation: CASRPTGVSGQPQHF.